The sample holds one count of the clone carrying this T cell receptor (beta chain). No antigen is known for it. This record belongs to a study of shared clonotypes between healthy human individuals. The input for sorted-subset replicate PCRs was approximately 200 ng DNA, 25,000 to 35,000 T cell genomes. Authors' processing steps: Junction-only sequences without quality scores were provided by ImmunoSEQ, so filtering was different. Assay: immunoSEQ multiplex PCR; the TCRdb copy retains only in-frame clones and omits some. That table supplies the V and J calls and clone size; D and trimming were determined from the DNA. The sample contains 900,000 to 1,200,000 clones, about 84% of which appear only once. Germline CDR1 and CDR2: SGDLS and YYNGEE. The J segment lost 4 bases and the V segment lost 3 bases, leaving 6 bases of the junction unmatched. This CDR3 has 15 residues. The study, taken as a whole, reports: The expectation was that sequencing depth would affect clonotype sharing among donors.

V gene TRBV9 combines with J gene TRBJ1-4; 7 bases align to TRBD1. The receptor was derived from a man aged 18 to 30 in good health. Some clones in this sample may be carry-over from other donors' samples. The sample taken for sequencing was memory CD4+ T cells from PBMCs. The subset here: CD45RA-negative fraction. This chain's CDR3 is CASSAKGQINEKLFF. The DNA for the CDR3 is TGTGCCAGCAGCGCGAAGGGACAGATTAATGAAAAACTGTTTTTT.